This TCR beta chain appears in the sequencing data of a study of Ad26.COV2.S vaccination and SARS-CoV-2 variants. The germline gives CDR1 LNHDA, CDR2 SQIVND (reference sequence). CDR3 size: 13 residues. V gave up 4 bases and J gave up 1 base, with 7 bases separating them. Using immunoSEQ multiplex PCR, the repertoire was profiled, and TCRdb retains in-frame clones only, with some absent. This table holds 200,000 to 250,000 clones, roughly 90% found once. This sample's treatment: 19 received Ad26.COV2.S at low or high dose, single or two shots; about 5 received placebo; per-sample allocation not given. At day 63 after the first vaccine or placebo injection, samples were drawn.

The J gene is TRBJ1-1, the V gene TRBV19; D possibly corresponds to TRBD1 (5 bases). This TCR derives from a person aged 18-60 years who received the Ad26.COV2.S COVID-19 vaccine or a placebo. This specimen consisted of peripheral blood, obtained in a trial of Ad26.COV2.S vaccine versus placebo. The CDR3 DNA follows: TGTGCCAGTAGTAAAGACAGGAACACTGAAGCTTTCTTT. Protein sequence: CASSKDRNTEAFF.